The clone carrying this T cell receptor beta chain was counted between two and nine times. Described time point: persistent/refractory GD, antithyroid drugs over 5 years with positive TRAb. With RNA extracted from PBMCs as input, the TCR library was made. The data originate from a study of regulatory T cells in long-lasting Graves disease. Germline loops: CDR1 GTSNPN, CDR2 SVGIG (reference sequence). The CDR3 consists of 11 residues. Combining iRepertoire HTBI primers with Arm-PCR of CDR3 regions, the authors built TCR beta libraries. Using its own MiXCR run on the multiplex PCR reads, TCRdb lists one record per CDR3 protein. The table includes about 470,000 distinct CDR3 sequences, less than 25% detected once.

V is TRBV30 and J is TRBJ1-1; TRBD1 is a possible D gene (5 bases). This receptor was taken from a female donor with Graves disease. The sample here was peripheral blood mononuclear cells (PBMCs), taken when the disease was refractory, from a patient treated with antithyroid drugs. The CDR3 spells CGSGRNTEAFF. The CDR3 DNA reads as TGTGGGTCAGGGAGGAACACTGAAGCTTTCTTT.